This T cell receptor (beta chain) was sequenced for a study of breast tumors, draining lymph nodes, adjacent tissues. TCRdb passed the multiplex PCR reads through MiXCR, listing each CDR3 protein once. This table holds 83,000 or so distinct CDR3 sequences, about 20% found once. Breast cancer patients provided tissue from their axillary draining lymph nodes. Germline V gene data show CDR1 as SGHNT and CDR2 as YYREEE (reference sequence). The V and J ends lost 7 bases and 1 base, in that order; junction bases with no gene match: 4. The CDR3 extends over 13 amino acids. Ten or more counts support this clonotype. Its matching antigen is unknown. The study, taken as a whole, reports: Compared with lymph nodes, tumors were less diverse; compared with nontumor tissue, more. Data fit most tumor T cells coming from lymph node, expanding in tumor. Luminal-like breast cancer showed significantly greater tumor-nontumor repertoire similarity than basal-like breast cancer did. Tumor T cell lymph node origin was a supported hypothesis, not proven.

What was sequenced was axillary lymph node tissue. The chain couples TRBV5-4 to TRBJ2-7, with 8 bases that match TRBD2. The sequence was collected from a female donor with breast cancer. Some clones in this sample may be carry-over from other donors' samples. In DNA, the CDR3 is TGTGCCAGCCACCGGGGGGGGTCCTACGAGCAGTACTTC. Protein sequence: CASHRGGSYEQYF.